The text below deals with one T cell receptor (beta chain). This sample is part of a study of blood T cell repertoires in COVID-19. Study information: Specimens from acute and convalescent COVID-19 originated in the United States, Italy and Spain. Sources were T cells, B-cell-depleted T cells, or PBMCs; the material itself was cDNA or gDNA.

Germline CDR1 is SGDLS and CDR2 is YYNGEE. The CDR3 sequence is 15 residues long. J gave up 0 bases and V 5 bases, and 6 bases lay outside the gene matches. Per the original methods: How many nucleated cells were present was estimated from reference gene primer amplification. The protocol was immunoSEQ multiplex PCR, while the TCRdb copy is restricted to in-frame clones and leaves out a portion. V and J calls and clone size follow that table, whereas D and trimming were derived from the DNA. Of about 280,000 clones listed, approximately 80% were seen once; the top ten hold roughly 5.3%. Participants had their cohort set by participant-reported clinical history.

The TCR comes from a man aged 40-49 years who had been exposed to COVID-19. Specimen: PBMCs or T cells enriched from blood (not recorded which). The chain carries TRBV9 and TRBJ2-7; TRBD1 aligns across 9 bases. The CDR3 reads CASSRGTGNSYEQYF. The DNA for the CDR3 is TGTGCCAGCAGTAGGGGGACAGGGAACTCCTACGAGCAGTACTTC.